The 19 T cell receptor beta chains below were found in one sample sequenced in a study of cytomegalovirus exposure and HLA in healthy donors. The PCR made use of 60 Vbeta and 13 Jbeta primers. This table comes from immunoSEQ multiplex PCR, and its TCRdb copy is limited to in-frame clones, with some not included. The data contain some 120,000 clones, around three quarters of them singletons. The sample comprised PBMCs. Every receptor here comes from a female donor in good health and CMV-seronegative.

The chain has TRBV29-1 and TRBJ2-1, with D tentatively TRBD2 (5 bases). Germline V CDR1 and CDR2: SQVTM, ANQGSEA. V lost 5 bases to trimming and J lost 4 bases, with 18 bases between them. CDR3 size: 15 residues. The CDR3 loop is CSVPSGLFVYNEQFF. The DNA for the CDR3 is TGCAGCGTTCCCAGTGGACTCTTCGTTTACAATGAGCAGTTCTTC.

This sequence joins TRBV7-2 and TRBJ1-3, with 7 nucleotides matching TRBD1. CDR3 length: 16 amino acids. J was trimmed by 4 bases and V by 1 base; bases with no gene match: 7. Looked up from germline, CDR1 is SGHTA and CDR2 is FQGNSA. CDR3 amino acids: CASSLVGTERGNTIYF. CDR3 sequence (DNA): TGTGCCAGCAGCTTAGTAGGGACAGAAAGGGGAAACACCATATATTTT.

In this sample, this clone turned up a few times. The V call is TRBV9, the J call TRBJ2-2; 12 bases are a match to TRBD2. Germline CDR1 and CDR2: SGDLS and YYNGEE. The V and J ends lost 3 bases and 4 bases, in that order; junction bases with no gene match: 4. This CDR3 contains 16 residues. The CDR3 sequence: CASSGLAGGPTGELFF. DNA for the CDR3: TGTGCCAGCAGCGGCCTAGCGGGGGGGCCCACCGGGGAGCTGTTTTTT.

The genes are TRBV7-9 and TRBJ2-3; 7 nucleotides line up with TRBD2. V shed 5 bases and J 12 bases; nucleotides not matched to a gene: 8. The CDR3 consists of 12 residues. Germline assignment: CDR1 SEHNR and CDR2 FQNEAQ (reference sequence). CDR3 loop: CASSLGREGQYF. CDR3 sequence (DNA): TGTGCCAGCAGCCTGGGGAGGGAGGGTCAGTATTTT.

The chain links TRBV20-1 to TRBJ2-5; D uncertain. The CDR3 contains 11 residues. The germline V gene has CDR1 DFQATT and CDR2 SNEGSKA (reference sequence). Trimming stripped 3 bases from V and 11 bases from J, with 13 bases between. The CDR3 DNA sequence: TGCAGTGCTAGGATTTGGGCTCAGCAGTACTTC. It is translated as CSARIWAQQYF.

The chain is built from TRBV2 and TRBJ1-5, with 9 bases matching TRBD1. The ends lost 11 bases at V and 1 base at J; junction bases unmatched: 3. This CDR3 is built from 13 residues. The germline V gene encodes CDR1 SNHLY and CDR2 FYNNEI. CDR3 loop: CAVQGASNQPQHF. CDR3 sequence (DNA): TGTGCCGTACAGGGGGCGAGCAATCAGCCCCAGCATTTT.

This clone was counted a few times. The chain is built from TRBV5-1 and TRBJ1-4; D not certain. V lost 2 bases, J lost 0 bases, and 8 bases lay in between. The germline V gene encodes CDR1 SGHRS and CDR2 YFSETQ. The CDR3 is 15 residues long. This CDR3 is CASSLEFATNEKLFF. In DNA form, the CDR3 reads TGCGCCAGCAGCTTAGAGTTTGCAACTAATGAAAAACTGTTTTTT.

The gene calls are TRBV10-3 and TRBJ2-1; possible D gene TRBD2, 6 bases. CDR3 size: 18 residues. Trimming removed 4 bases from V and 0 bases from J, with 19 bases in between. Germline V gives CDR1 ENHRY, CDR2 SYGVKD. DNA of the CDR3: TGTGCCATCAGTGTGTCCGGGGGTCGCCTGAGCTCCTACAATGAGCAGTTCTTC. Amino acid sequence: CAISVSGGRLSSYNEQFF.

The chain combines TRBV30 with TRBJ1-2, with D maybe TRBD1 (5 bases). CDR3 length: 13 amino acids. The germline V and J ends were trimmed by 0 bases and 5 bases, with 10 bases remaining between them. CDR1 is GTSNPN and CDR2 is SVGIG in the germline V gene (reference sequence). The CDR3 spells CAWSVQVTYGYTF. The CDR3 bases are TGTGCCTGGAGTGTACAGGTGACTTATGGCTACACCTTC.

In this sample, this clone turned up a few times. This chain uses TRBV5-1 with TRBJ2-7; TRBD1 agrees at 11 bases. This CDR3 is built from 15 residues. Germline V lookup: CDR1 SGHRS, CDR2 YFSETQ. Trimming at V came to 3 bases and at J to 5 bases, leaving 7 bases not matched to a gene. CDR3 nucleotides: TGCGCCAGCAGCTACGGACAGGGGGCAGACCACGAGCAGTACTTC. This codes for CASSYGQGADHEQYF.

The V gene is TRBV10-3, the J gene TRBJ2-1, with 7 bases matching TRBD2. Germline CDR1 reads ENHRY; CDR2 reads SYGVKD. The CDR3 is made up of 15 amino acids. With 6 bases clipped from V and 0 bases from J, the junction kept 5 bases outside the gene matches. Written as DNA, the CDR3 is TGTGCCATCAGCGAACTAGCGCTCTCCTACAATGAGCAGTTCTTC. Amino acid sequence: CAISELALSYNEQFF.

V gene TRBV18 combines with J gene TRBJ2-2; D is unclear. The CDR3 totals 13 residues. Germline-derived CDR1 and CDR2 are KGHSH and LQKENI. Deletions cut 4 bases from V and 0 bases from J, with 3 bases between. The CDR3 nucleotides read TGTGCCAGCTCACTCGCGAACACCGGGGAGCTGTTTTTT. Translated: CASSLANTGELFF.

V gene TRBV9 combines with J gene TRBJ2-1, with a possible D match to TRBD1 (5 bases). CDR1 and CDR2 from the germline V gene are SGDLS and YYNGEE. The CDR3 sequence is 16 residues long. V was shortened by 4 bases and J by 7 bases, with 21 bases between the two germline ends. CDR3 nucleotide sequence: TGTGCCAGCAGCCCCCGGACACCTAATTCACCAAATGAGCAGTTCTTC. Translation gives CASSPRTPNSPNEQFF.

The chain has TRBV7-9 and TRBJ1-2; 9 bases are shared with TRBD1. CDR3 length: 17 amino acids. From germline, CDR1 is SEHNR and CDR2 FQNEAQ (reference sequence). Losses at the gene ends were 2 bases for V and 0 bases for J; bases not matched to a gene: 7. The CDR3 is CASSLKTGGDPNYGYTF. The CDR3 DNA reads TGTGCCAGCAGCTTAAAGACAGGGGGTGACCCTAACTATGGCTACACCTTC.

The chain couples TRBV18 to TRBJ2-3; 11 bases are shared with TRBD2. V lost 2 bases and J lost 3; bases outside the gene matches: 7. The CDR3 spans 17 residues. Germline V gives CDR1 KGHSH, CDR2 LQKENI. CDR3 sequence: CASSPLLAGGKTDTQYF. Written as DNA, the CDR3 is TGTGCCAGCTCACCATTGCTAGCGGGGGGCAAGACAGATACGCAGTATTTT.

This chain connects TRBV10-2 to TRBJ2-4; tentatively, D is TRBD2 (6 bases). The CDR3 runs to 15 residues. The germline CDR1 and CDR2 sequences are WSHSY and SAAADI. V lost 5 bases and J lost 3, with 14 bases in between. For the CDR3, the DNA is TGCGCCAGCAGTTTCTCCCCGGGGGACAAAAACATTCAGTACTTC. Protein: CASSFSPGDKNIQYF.

The chain has TRBV11-2 and TRBJ2-7; the match to TRBD2 covers 11 bases. The CDR3 length is 16 residues. Germline V gene lookup returns CDR1 SGHAT and CDR2 FQNNGV. Germline trimming cut 5 bases from V and 7 bases from J; bases unmatched to any gene: 13. The CDR3 is CASSHPGLAALWEQYF. The CDR3, as DNA: TGTGCCAGCAGCCACCCGGGACTAGCGGCCCTTTGGGAGCAGTACTTC. The entire variable domain, with the rest obtained from reference TRBV11-2 and TRBJ2-7, is as follows: EAGVAQSPRYKIIEKRQSVAFWCNPISGHATLYWYQQILGQGPKLLIQFQNNGVVDDSQLPKDRFSAERLKGVDSTLKIQPAKLEDSAVYLCASSHPGLAALWEQYFGPGTRLTVT.

The rearrangement uses TRBV27 and TRBJ2-1, with TRBD2 identical over 8 bases. V gave up 5 bases and J gave up 5 bases; unmatched junction bases: 14. From germline, CDR1 is MNHEY and CDR2 SMNVEV (reference sequence). This CDR3 comprises 17 residues. The CDR3 DNA reads TGTGCCAGCAGTCCCCCTCCGGGGGGGCCTCTAAACAATGAGCAGTTCTTC. Its protein is CASSPPPGGPLNNEQFF.

The V and J genes are TRBV6-5 and TRBJ2-2, with D perhaps matching TRBD2 (6 bases). The CDR3 runs 15 residues. The V gene lost 5 bases and the J gene lost 1 base, with 11 bases spanning the gap. Germline lookup yields CDR1 MNHEY and CDR2 SVGAGI. CDR3 nucleotide sequence: TGTGCCAGCAGTCCAACGCGGGGGAACACCGGGGAGCTGTTTTTT. Protein: CASSPTRGNTGELFF.